This is a list of T cell receptor beta chains from one sample in a study of T cell repertoires in cytomegalovirus infection. No antigens are known for them. TCRdb analysed the reads with MiXCR anew, one entry per CDR3 protein. This table has around 710,000 distinct CDR3 sequences, 25% to 35% appearing once. Sequenced here: cultured CD8+ T cells from PBMCs, sampled from culture after CMV antigen stimulation. The receptors were gathered from a human donor in good health (CMV status not recorded). Some clones in this sample may be carry-over from other donors' samples. CDR3s include the opening cysteine and the closing phenylalanine or tryptophan. The D gene is left open where the match is weak. Clone size is not always given. Where it is, it says once, few, many or a class for expanded clones.

V gene	D gene	J gene	clone size	CDR3 DNA	CDR3 protein
TRBV5-4	TRBD2	TRBJ2-3	few	TGTGCCAGCAGCTTAGGAACTAGCGGGGGCACTTGGCATTTT	CASSLGTSGGTWHF
TRBV7-2	.	TRBJ1-2	many	TGTGCCAGCGAACTAGTGCGGGGCTACGATGGCTACACCTTC	CASELVRGYDGYTF
TRBV4-3	.	TRBJ1-1	once	TGCGCCAGCAGCCTAGACAGGTCCTATGGGAACACTGAAGCTTTCTTT	CASSLDRSYGNTEAFF
TRBV7-8	TRBD2	TRBJ2-2	.	TGTGCCCAGCACCTACCAGCGGGGGGGCCCGGGGAGCTGTTTTTT	CAQHLPAGGPGELFF
TRBV27	TRBD1	TRBJ2-1	.	TGTGCCAGCAGTTCCACAGGGACAGGGAGGGCTGAGCAGTTCTTC	CASSSTGTGRAEQFF
TRBV5-3	TRBD1	TRBJ1-1	.	TGTGCCAGCAGGTGGACAGGCGGCACTGAAGCTTTCTTT	CASRWTGGTEAFF
TRBV12-3/TRBV12-4	TRBD2	TRBJ2-1	few	TGTGCCAGCACCCCGGTGGCGGGGGATGAGCAGTTCTTC	CASTPVAGDEQFF
TRBV6-1	.	TRBJ2-1	.	TGTGCCAGCAGGGGACTTCACAATGAGCAGTTCTTC	CASRGLHNEQFF
TRBV14	TRBD2	TRBJ2-2	.	TGTGCCAGCAGCCAAGTCCAGCGGGGGGGCCTTGGCACCGGGGAGCTGTTTTTT	CASSQVQRGGLGTGELFF
TRBV7-9	.	TRBJ2-7	many	TGTGCCAGCAGCGGAGTACGGGGTCCTTACGAGCAGTACTTC	CASSGVRGPYEQYF
TRBV4-2	.	TRBJ2-7	few	TGTGCCAGCAGCCAAGAGTCGGGCAGCTACGAGCAGTACTTC	CASSQESGSYEQYF
TRBV27	TRBD1	TRBJ2-1	.	TGTGCCAGCAGTACCGACAGGGTTTGGGAGCAGTTCTTC	CASSTDRVWEQFF
TRBV27	.	TRBJ2-5	.	TGTGCCAGCAGTACTGGGAGAATTGGGCGCGAGACCCAGTACTTC	CASSTGRIGRETQYF
TRBV5-6	TRBD1	TRBJ1-1	many	TGTGCCAGCAGCCCGGTTGGGGACAGGGGGATTCCCACTGAAGCTTTCTTT	CASSPVGDRGIPTEAFF
TRBV20-1	.	TRBJ2-1	.	TGCAGTGCTAGGAACCTAGCGAACTACAATGAGCGGTTCTTC	CSARNLANYNERFF
TRBV7-8	TRBD1	TRBJ1-2	.	TGTGCCACAACGACAGGGTCGACGGGCTACACCTTC	CATTTGSTGYTF
TRBV28	TRBD2	TRBJ2-5	.	TGTGCCAGCAGTTTATTTGGGGTAGCGGGGCAAGAGACCCAGTACTTC	CASSLFGVAGQETQYF
TRBV27	TRBD1	TRBJ2-1	few	TGTGCCACCGGAAAGGAGACAGGGTCAAATGAGCAGTTCTTC	CATGKETGSNEQFF
TRBV12-3/TRBV12-4	TRBD2	TRBJ2-2	.	TGTGCCAGCAACCAAGCGGGGGACCACACCGGGGAGCTGTTTTTT	CASNQAGDHTGELFF
TRBV9	.	TRBJ2-1	.	TGTGCCAGCAGCGTAGAAGACAGTAACTCCTACAATGAGCAGTTCTTC	CASSVEDSNSYNEQFF
TRBV27	TRBD2	TRBJ2-3	few	TGTGCCAGCAGGCTAGCGGGGGCAAGCACAGATACGCAGTATTTT	CASRLAGASTDTQYF
TRBV6-1	TRBD1	TRBJ1-6	once	TGTGCCAGCAGACCCTGGACAGGGGGCAATTCACCCCTCCACTTT	CASRPWTGGNSPLHF
TRBV4-1	.	TRBJ1-5	.	TGCGCCAGCAGCCGGAGTGACACCAATCAGCCCCAGCATTTT	CASSRSDTNQPQHF
TRBV6-2/TRBV6-3	TRBD2	TRBJ2-3	.	TGTGCCAGCAGTTACTTCCGAGCGGGGGGGCAGTATTTT	CASSYFRAGGQYF
TRBV4-3	TRBD1	TRBJ1-1	.	TGCGCCAGCAGCCAAGACCACAGGGGAGGCACTGAAGCTTTCTTT	CASSQDHRGGTEAFF
TRBV19	TRBD1	TRBJ1-1	few	TGTGCCAGTAGTGCCTACAGGGGAATTCACACTGAAGCTTTCTTT	CASSAYRGIHTEAFF
TRBV19	TRBD1	TRBJ1-5	many	TGTGCCGGGGGACAGGGACGCAATCAGCCCCAGCATTTT	CAGGQGRNQPQHF
TRBV20-1	TRBD2	TRBJ2-5	.	TGCAGTGCAGGGGACGGGGGGGCCTTAGAGACCCAGTACTTC	CSAGDGGALETQYF